These 24 T cell receptor beta chains originate from one sample sequenced in a study of breast tumors, draining lymph nodes, adjacent tissues. Samples came from axillary lymph nodes draining the breast cancer. TCRdb re-called the multiplex PCR reads with MiXCR, one entry per CDR3 protein. This table has around 300,000 distinct CDR3 sequences, 30% appearing once. Sequenced material: axillary lymph node tissue. Receptors originate from a female donor with breast cancer. Some clones in this sample may be carry-over from other donors' samples.

On this clonotype itself: A much larger clone lies one base from this, so it may be a read error. The chain carries TRBV19 and TRBJ2-7; 7 bases fit TRBD2. This CDR3 is 16 amino acids long. CDR1 is LNHDA, CDR2 SQIVND, per germline (reference sequence). The CDR3 DNA sequence: TGTACCAGTAGTATAGTTCCGGGGGGAAGCTCCTACGAGCAGTACTTC. Translation: CTSSIVPGGSSYEQYF.

V is TRBV19 and J is TRBJ1-1; D remains ambiguous. CDR3 length: 15 amino acids. CDR1 LNHDA and CDR2 SQIVND come from the germline V gene (reference sequence). Trimming left V 6 bases short and J 0 bases short, with 14 bases between. The CDR3 protein is CASSSVRALNTEAFF. CDR3 DNA: TGTGCCAGTAGCTCCGTACGAGCCTTGAACACTGAAGCTTTCTTT.

In this sample, this clonotype turned up many times. The rearrangement links TRBV6-2 or TRBV6-3 to TRBJ1-6; 9 bases fit TRBD1. Looked up from germline, CDR1 is MNHEY and CDR2 is SVGEGT. J lost 9 bases, V lost 6 bases, and 9 bases had no gene match. This CDR3 has 15 amino acids. CDR3 sequence: CASSRPRDRASPLHF. CDR3 sequence (DNA): TGTGCCAGCAGCCGCCCCCGGGACAGGGCTTCACCCCTCCACTTT.

This clonotype was found many times. The J gene is TRBJ2-2, the V gene TRBV12-3 or TRBV12-4; 9 bases align to TRBD1. The CDR3 has 17 amino acids. Trimming cost V 5 bases and J 3 bases; bases outside gene matches: 10. This CDR3 is CASSPLRRTGDTGELFF. CDR3 bases: TGTGCCAGCAGTCCTTTACGAAGGACAGGGGACACCGGGGAGCTGTTTTTT.

There are many counts of this clonotype. The V gene is TRBV6-5, the J gene TRBJ1-2; D is perhaps TRBD1 (6 bases). The CDR3 has 13 amino acids. Germline V CDR1 and CDR2: MNHEY, SVGAGI. Trimming cost V 6 bases and J 9 bases, with 17 bases left between them. CDR3 DNA: TGTGCCAGCAGCGCAGGGGTTTCGCGGAGCTACACCTTC. It is translated as CASSAGVSRSYTF.

This clonotype was counted many times. The chain recombines TRBV29-1 with TRBJ2-1; a weak D match, TRBD1 (7 bases). V shed 7 bases and J shed 9 bases, with 13 bases lying between them. Germline values: CDR1 SQVTM, CDR2 ANQGSEA. The CDR3 extends over 11 amino acids. CDR3 bases: TGCAGCGACCTGCAGGGGGGTGAGCAGTTCTTC. It is translated as CSDLQGGEQFF.

This clonotype was seen a single time. The V and J genes are TRBV9 and TRBJ2-3; possibly TRBD2 for D (5 bases). The ends were cut back, 3 bases at V and 1 base at J, with 9 bases in the middle. Per germline, CDR1 SGDLS and CDR2 YYNGEE. This CDR3 comprises 14 residues. Here the CDR3 reads CASSGRGGTDTQYF. The CDR3 DNA reads as TGTGCCAGCAGCGGCCGGGGTGGCACAGATACGCAGTATTTT.

This clonotype was observed at least ten times. The chain has TRBV5-1 and TRBJ1-2; 7 bases agree with TRBD1. Germline V lookup: CDR1 SGHRS, CDR2 YFSETQ. V lost 3 bases and J lost 4; bases outside the gene matches: 3. CDR3 length equals 13 residues. CDR3 amino acids: CASSSGGTYGYTF. The CDR3 DNA reads TGCGCCAGCAGCTCAGGGGGTACCTATGGCTACACCTTC. The variable domain in full, with the rest retrieved from reference TRBV5-1 and TRBJ1-2, is KAGVTQTPRYLIKTRGQQVTLSCSPISGHRSVSWYQQTPGQGLQFLFEYFSETQRNKGNFPGRFSGRQFSNSRSEMNVSTLELGDSALYLCASSSGGTYGYTFGSGTRLTVV.

This clonotype was seen at least ten times. The chain combines TRBV20-1 with TRBJ2-7; tentative D call: TRBD2 (7 bases). Looked up from germline, CDR1 is DFQATT and CDR2 is SNEGSKA (reference sequence). The CDR3 runs to 13 residues. With 5 bases removed from V and 2 bases from J, the gap between germline ends came to 13 bases. This CDR3 reads CSAGEGGPYEQYF. In nucleotides, the CDR3 is TGCAGTGCTGGGGAGGGGGGCCCCTACGAGCAGTACTTC.

As for this clonotype: The germline gene is not matched at one end of the junction; a read error may be the cause. The CDR3 loop reads CGARGGFGQWTNYEQYF. The DNA for the CDR3 is TGCGGTGCTAGAGGTGGGTTCGGGCAGTGGACCAACTACGAGCAGTACTTC. V and J are TRBV20-1 and TRBJ2-7; D call uncertain. Germline V CDR1 and CDR2: DFQATT, SNEGSKA (reference sequence). This CDR3 has 17 amino acids.

In its sample, this clonotype was seen a few times. V and J are TRBV11-3 and TRBJ2-4; D not resolved. The CDR3 extends over 13 amino acids. The germline V and J ends were trimmed by 1 base and 2 bases, with 3 bases remaining between them. The germline V gene encodes CDR1 SGHNT and CDR2 YENEEA. The CDR3, as DNA: TGTGCCAGCAGCTTAGTATCCAAAAACATTCAGTACTTC. This translates into CASSLVSKNIQYF.

In its sample, this clonotype was seen many times. The gene calls are TRBV5-6 and TRBJ1-2, with D maybe TRBD1 (5 bases). Germline CDR1 is SGHDT and CDR2 is YYEEEE. The CDR3 loop spans 15 amino acids. Deletions cut 0 bases from V and 5 bases from J, with 14 bases between. This chain's CDR3 is CASSLEQGGKYGYTF. CDR3 nucleotides: TGTGCCAGCAGCTTGGAGCAGGGTGGCAAATATGGCTACACCTTC.

In its sample, this clonotype was seen many times. The chain couples TRBV12-3 or TRBV12-4 to TRBJ2-1; a possible D gene is TRBD1 (5 bases). CDR3 size: 13 residues. The germline V and J ends were trimmed by 5 bases and 4 bases, with 9 bases remaining between them. The DNA for the CDR3 is TGTGCCAGCAGTACACAGGATTACAATGAGCAGTTCTTC. Protein product: CASSTQDYNEQFF.

Ten or more counts support this clonotype. This chain connects TRBV6-1 to TRBJ2-7, with D unresolved. Germline loops: CDR1 MNHNS, CDR2 SASEGT. V shed 6 bases and J shed 2 bases, with 11 bases lying between them. The CDR3 runs 13 residues. The CDR3 bases are TGTGCCAGCAGGACACAAAAAGCCTACGAGCAGTACTTC. Its protein product is CASRTQKAYEQYF.

This clonotype was detected many times. The J gene is TRBJ2-5, the V gene TRBV5-4, with 9 bases aligning to TRBD2. This CDR3 has 15 amino acids. V lost 2 bases and J lost 4; bases outside the gene matches: 6. Germline lookup yields CDR1 SGHNT and CDR2 YYREEE (reference sequence). The CDR3, as DNA: TGTGCCAGCAGCTTCGGGGCGGGAGGGGGAGAGACCCAGTACTTC. Encoded protein: CASSFGAGGGETQYF.

The rearrangement links TRBV3-1 to TRBJ2-7; TRBD2 aligns across 11 bases. The CDR3 runs to 16 residues. V dropped 4 bases and J dropped 6; count of bases not matched to a gene: 11. In germline, CDR1 is LGHDT, CDR2 YNNKEL (reference sequence). CDR3 amino acids: CASSPHPPGTSGEQYF. CDR3 in DNA: TGTGCCAGCAGCCCCCACCCTCCCGGGACTAGCGGCGAGCAGTACTTC.

The chain has TRBV5-4 and TRBJ2-5; D is tentatively TRBD1 or TRBD2 (5 bases each). CDR1 and CDR2 from the germline V gene are SGHNT and YYREEE (reference sequence). Trimming shortened V by 7 bases and J by 5 bases, and 24 bases separated the two germline ends. The CDR3 extends over 16 amino acids. The CDR3 DNA sequence: TGTGCCAGCTCAGCTTCGAAGCCCGGGACGACGGAGACCCAGTACTTC. Its protein is CASSASKPGTTETQYF. The variable domain in full, completed from reference TRBV5-4 and TRBJ2-5, reads ETGVTQSPTHLIKTRGQQVTLRCSSQSGHNTVSWYQQALGQGPQFIFQYYREEENGRGNFPPRFSGLQFPNYSSELNVNALELDDSALYLCASSASKPGTTETQYFGPGTRLLVL.

This clonotype was picked up many times. The J gene is TRBJ2-7, the V gene TRBV12-3 or TRBV12-4; D call uncertain. The CDR3 runs 14 residues. V was cut by 6 bases and J by 2 bases, with 14 bases left in between. CDR3 bases: TGTGCCAGCAGACTACACGGCGATACCTACGAGCAGTACTTC. It translates to CASRLHGDTYEQYF.

This clonotype was observed many times. The CDR3 nucleotides are TGTGCCAGCAGAGGTTACGTAGGGCCCCAAGAGACCCAGTACTTC. Protein sequence: CASRGYVGPQETQYF. J is TRBJ2-5 and V is TRBV6-1; no clear D gene. Germline CDR1 MNHNS, CDR2 SASEGT. V shed 6 bases and J shed 1 base, with 15 bases lying between them. The CDR3 has 15 residues.

This clonotype was seen repeatedly, ten times or more. The chain joins TRBV12-3 or TRBV12-4 to TRBJ2-1; tentatively, D is TRBD2 (6 bases). This CDR3 comprises 15 residues. V lost 5 bases, J lost 4 bases, and 15 bases lay in between. The CDR3 coding sequence is TGTGCCAGCAGTGCCCCTAGCGATTTTTACAATGAGCAGTTCTTC. It specifies CASSAPSDFYNEQFF.

In the case of this clonotype: Given a much more abundant clone one base away, this may be a read error. The chain carries TRBV20-1 and TRBJ2-1; the D gene is possibly TRBD1 (6 bases). CDR3 length: 14 residues. CDR1 and CDR2 (germline): DFQATT, SNEGSKA (reference sequence). CDR3: CSATRTGTYTEQFF. In DNA, the CDR3 is TGCAGTGCAACTCGCACAGGGACCTACACTGAGCAGTTCTTC.

This clonotype was counted many times. J is TRBJ2-3 and V is TRBV7-2; tentatively, D is TRBD2 (5 bases). Trimming pared 5 bases from V and 3 bases from J, leaving 12 bases between. The CDR3 has 14 residues. Germline V gene sequence: CDR1 SGHTA, CDR2 FQGNSA. The CDR3 sequence is CASSLRVGTDTQYF. CDR3 coding DNA: TGTGCCAGCAGCCTGAGGGTTGGGACAGATACGCAGTATTTT.

The chain links TRBV3-1 to TRBJ1-3, with D unclear. This CDR3 has 16 residues. Per germline, CDR1 LGHDT and CDR2 YNNKEL (reference sequence). Trimming shortened V by 4 bases and J by 0 bases, and 13 bases separated the two germline ends. The CDR3 DNA is TGTGCCAGCAGCCTCGCCGTTTCGTCCTCTGGAAACACCATATATTTT. This sequence encodes CASSLAVSSSGNTIYF.

Only one count was recorded for this clonotype. This sequence joins TRBV5-6 and TRBJ1-4; 8 bases align to TRBD1. V shed 2 bases and J 8 bases; nucleotides not matched to a gene: 11. In germline, CDR1 is SGHDT, CDR2 YYEEEE. The CDR3 consists of 16 residues. This CDR3 is CASSFGAGTGSEKLFF. Here the CDR3 DNA reads TGTGCCAGCAGCTTCGGAGCCGGGACAGGATCCGAAAAACTGTTTTTT.